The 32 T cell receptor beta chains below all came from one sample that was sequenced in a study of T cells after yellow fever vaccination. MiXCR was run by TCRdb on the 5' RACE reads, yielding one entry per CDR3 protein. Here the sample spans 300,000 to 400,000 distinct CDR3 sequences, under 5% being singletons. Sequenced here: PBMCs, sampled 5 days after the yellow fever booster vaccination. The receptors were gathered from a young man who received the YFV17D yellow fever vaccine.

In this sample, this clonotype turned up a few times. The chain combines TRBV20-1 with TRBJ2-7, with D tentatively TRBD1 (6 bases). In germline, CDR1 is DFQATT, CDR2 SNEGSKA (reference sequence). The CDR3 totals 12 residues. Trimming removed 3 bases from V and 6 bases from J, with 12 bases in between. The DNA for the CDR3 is TGCAGTGCTAGGACCAACAGGGTCGAGCAGTACGTC. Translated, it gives CSARTNRVEQYV.

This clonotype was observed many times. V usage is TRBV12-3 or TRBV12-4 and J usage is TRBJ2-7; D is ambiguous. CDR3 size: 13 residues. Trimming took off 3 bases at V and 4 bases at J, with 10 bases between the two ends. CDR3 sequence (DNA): TGTGCCAGCAGTTTCAAAGGGTCGTACGAGCAGTACTTC. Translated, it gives CASSFKGSYEQYF.

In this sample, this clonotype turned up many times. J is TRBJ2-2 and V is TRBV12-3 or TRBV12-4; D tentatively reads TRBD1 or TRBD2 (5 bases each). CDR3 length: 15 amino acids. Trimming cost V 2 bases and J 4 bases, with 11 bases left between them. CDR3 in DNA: TGTGCCAGCAGTTTACAGGCAGGGAGCACCGGGGAGCTGTTTTTT. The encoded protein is CASSLQAGSTGELFF.

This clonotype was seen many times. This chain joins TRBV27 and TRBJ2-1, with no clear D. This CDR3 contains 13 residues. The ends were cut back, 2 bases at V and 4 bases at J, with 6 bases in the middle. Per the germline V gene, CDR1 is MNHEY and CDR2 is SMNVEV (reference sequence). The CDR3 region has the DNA TGTGCCAGCAGTTTAGTTGCGTACAATGAGCAGTTCTTC. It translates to CASSLVAYNEQFF.

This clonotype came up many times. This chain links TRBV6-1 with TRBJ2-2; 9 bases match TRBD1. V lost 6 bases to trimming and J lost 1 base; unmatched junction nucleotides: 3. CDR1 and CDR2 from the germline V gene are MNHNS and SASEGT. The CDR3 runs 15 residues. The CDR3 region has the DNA TGTGCCAGCAGACCGGACAGGGGGAACACCGGGGAGCTGTTTTTT. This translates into CASRPDRGNTGELFF.

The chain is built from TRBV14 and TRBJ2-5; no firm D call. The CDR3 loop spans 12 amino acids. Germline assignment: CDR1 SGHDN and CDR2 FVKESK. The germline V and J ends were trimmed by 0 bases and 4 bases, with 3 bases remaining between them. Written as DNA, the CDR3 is TGTGCCAGCAGCCAAGATGGAGAGACCCAGTACTTC. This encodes CASSQDGETQYF. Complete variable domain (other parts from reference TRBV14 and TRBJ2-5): EAGVTQFPSHSVIEKGQTVTLRCDPISGHDNLYWYRRVMGKEIKFLLHFVKESKQDESGMPNNRFLAERTGGTYSTLKVQPAELEDSGVYFCASSQDGETQYFGPGTRLLVL.

The CDR3 DNA reads as TGCGCCAGCAGCCAGACGGGACAGGGGAGGAATCAGCCCCAGCATTTT. It yields the protein CASSQTGQGRNQPQHF. The chain carries TRBV4-1 and TRBJ1-5, with 10 bases fitting TRBD1. The CDR3 covers 16 residues. V lost 3 bases, J lost 4 bases, and 6 bases stayed unmatched. The germline gives CDR1 MGHRA, CDR2 YSYEKL.

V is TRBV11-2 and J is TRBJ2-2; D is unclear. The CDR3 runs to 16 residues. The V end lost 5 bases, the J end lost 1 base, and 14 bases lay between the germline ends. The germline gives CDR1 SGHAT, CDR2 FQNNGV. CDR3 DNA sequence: TGTGCCAGCAGCCCCTGGGCGAGGCTGAACACCGGGGAGCTGTTTTTT. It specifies CASSPWARLNTGELFF.

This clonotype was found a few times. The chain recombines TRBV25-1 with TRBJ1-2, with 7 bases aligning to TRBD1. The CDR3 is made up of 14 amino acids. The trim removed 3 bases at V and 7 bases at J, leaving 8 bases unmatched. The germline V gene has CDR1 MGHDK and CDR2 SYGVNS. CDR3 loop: CASSDRGEAGGYTF. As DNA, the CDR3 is TGTGCCAGCAGTGACAGGGGGGAAGCAGGTGGCTACACCTTC.

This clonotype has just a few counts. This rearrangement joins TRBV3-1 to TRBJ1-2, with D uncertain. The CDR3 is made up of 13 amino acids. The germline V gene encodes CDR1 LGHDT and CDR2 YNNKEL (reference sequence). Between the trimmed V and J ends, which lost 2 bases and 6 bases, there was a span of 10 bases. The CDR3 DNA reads TGTGCCAGCAGCCAATCGTCTGACAATGGCTACACCTTC. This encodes CASSQSSDNGYTF.

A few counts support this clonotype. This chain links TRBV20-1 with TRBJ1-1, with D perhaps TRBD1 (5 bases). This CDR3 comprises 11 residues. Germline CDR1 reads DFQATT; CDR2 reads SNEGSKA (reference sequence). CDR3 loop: CSVKGDTEAFF. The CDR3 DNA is TGCAGCGTTAAAGGGGACACTGAAGCTTTCTTT.

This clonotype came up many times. CDR3 nucleotide sequence: TGTGCCACCAGCAGAGATGTGGCAGGACCAAGCAATCAGCCCCAGCATTTT. Protein product: CATSRDVAGPSNQPQHF. The chain has TRBV15 and TRBJ1-5, with D uncertain. V lost 0 bases and J lost 1, with 13 bases in between. Germline V CDR1 and CDR2: LNHNV, YYDKDF (reference sequence). CDR3 length: 17 residues. The variable domain in full, with the rest retrieved from reference TRBV15 and TRBJ1-5, is DAMVIQNPRYQVTQFGKPVTLSCSQTLNHNVMYWYQQKSSQAPKLLFHYYDKDFNNEADTPDNFQSRRPNTSFCFLDIRSPGLGDTAMYLCATSRDVAGPSNQPQHFGDGTRLSIL.

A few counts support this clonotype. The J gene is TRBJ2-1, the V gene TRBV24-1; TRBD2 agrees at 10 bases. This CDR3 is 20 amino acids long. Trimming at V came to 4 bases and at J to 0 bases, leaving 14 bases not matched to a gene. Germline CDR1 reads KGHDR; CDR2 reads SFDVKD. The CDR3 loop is CATSDTSASGGLSSYNEQFF. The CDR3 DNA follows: TGTGCCACCAGTGACACATCCGCTAGCGGGGGCCTAAGCTCCTACAATGAGCAGTTCTTC.

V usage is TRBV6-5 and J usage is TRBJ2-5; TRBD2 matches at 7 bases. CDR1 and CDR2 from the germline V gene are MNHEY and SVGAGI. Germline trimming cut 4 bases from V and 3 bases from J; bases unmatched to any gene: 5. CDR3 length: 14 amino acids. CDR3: CASSSSGVKETQYF. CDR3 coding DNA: TGTGCCAGCAGTTCCAGCGGGGTAAAAGAGACCCAGTACTTC.

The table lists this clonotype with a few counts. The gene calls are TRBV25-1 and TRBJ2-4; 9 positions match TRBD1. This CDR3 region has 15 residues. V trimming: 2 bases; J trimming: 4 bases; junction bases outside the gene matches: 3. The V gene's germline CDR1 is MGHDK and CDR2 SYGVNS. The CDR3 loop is CASSEAGTGKNIQYF. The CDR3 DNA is TGTGCCAGCAGTGAAGCCGGGACAGGGAAAAACATTCAGTACTTC. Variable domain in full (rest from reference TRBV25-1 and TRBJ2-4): EADIYQTPRYLVIGTGKKITLECSQTMGHDKMYWYQQDPGMELHLIHYSYGVNSTEKGDLSSESTVSRIRTEHFPLTLESARPSHTSQYLCASSEAGTGKNIQYFGAGTRLSVL.

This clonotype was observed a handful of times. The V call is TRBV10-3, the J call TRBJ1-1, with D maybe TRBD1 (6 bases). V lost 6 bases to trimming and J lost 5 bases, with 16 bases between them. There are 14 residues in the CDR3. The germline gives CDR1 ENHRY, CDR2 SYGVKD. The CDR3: CAIRTTGRRTEAFF. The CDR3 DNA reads TGTGCCATCAGAACAACAGGGAGGAGGACTGAAGCTTTCTTT.

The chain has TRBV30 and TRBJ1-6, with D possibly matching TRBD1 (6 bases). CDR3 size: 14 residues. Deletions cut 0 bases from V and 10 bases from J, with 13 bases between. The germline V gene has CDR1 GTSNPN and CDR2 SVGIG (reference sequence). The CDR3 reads CAWSVLQGSSPLHF. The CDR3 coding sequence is TGTGCCTGGAGTGTACTCCAGGGGAGCTCACCCCTCCACTTT.

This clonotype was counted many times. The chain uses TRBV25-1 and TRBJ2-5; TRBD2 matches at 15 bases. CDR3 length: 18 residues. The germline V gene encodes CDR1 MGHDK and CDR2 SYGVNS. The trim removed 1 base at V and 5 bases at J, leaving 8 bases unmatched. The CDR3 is CASSESKGLAGGDETQYF. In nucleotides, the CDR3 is TGTGCCAGCAGTGAATCGAAGGGACTAGCGGGGGGAGATGAGACCCAGTACTTC.

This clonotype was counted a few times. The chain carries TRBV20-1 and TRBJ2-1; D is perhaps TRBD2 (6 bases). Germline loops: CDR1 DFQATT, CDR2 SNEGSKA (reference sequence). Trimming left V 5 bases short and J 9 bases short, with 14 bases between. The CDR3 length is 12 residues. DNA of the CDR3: TGCAGTGCTCCGCGGGGAGGCGGTGAGCAGTTCTTC. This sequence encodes CSAPRGGGEQFF.

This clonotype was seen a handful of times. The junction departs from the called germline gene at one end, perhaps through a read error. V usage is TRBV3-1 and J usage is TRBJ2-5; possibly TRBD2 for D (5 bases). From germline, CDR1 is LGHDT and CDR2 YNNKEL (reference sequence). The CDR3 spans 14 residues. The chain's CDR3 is CASSQEGRGETQYF. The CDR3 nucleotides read TGTGCCAGCAGTCAAGAGGGTAGAGGAGAGACCCAGTACTTC.

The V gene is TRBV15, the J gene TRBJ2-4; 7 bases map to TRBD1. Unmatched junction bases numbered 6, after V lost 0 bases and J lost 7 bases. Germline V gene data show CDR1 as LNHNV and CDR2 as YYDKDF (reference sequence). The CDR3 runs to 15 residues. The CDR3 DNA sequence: TGTGCCACCAGCAGAGAGACAGGGTTGGTTAACATTCAGTACTTC. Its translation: CATSRETGLVNIQYF.

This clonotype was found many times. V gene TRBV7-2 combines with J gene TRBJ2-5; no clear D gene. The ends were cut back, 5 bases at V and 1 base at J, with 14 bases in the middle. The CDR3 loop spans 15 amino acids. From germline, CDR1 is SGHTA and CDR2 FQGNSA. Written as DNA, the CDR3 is TGTGCCAGCAGCCCCCGGGTCCTTCGCCAAGAGACCCAGTACTTC. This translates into CASSPRVLRQETQYF. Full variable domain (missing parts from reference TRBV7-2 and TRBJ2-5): GAGVSQSPSNKVTEKGKDVELRCDPISGHTALYWYRQSLGQGLEFLIYFQGNSAPDKSGLPSDRFSAERTGGSVSTLTIQRTQQEDSAVYLCASSPRVLRQETQYFGPGTRLLVL.

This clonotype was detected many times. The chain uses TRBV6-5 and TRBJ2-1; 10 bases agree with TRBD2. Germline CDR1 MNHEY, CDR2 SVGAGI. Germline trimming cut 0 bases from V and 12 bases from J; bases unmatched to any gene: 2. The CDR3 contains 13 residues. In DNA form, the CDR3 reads TGTGCCAGCAGTTACTCTAGCGGGGGGAGGCAGTTCTTC. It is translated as CASSYSSGGRQFF.

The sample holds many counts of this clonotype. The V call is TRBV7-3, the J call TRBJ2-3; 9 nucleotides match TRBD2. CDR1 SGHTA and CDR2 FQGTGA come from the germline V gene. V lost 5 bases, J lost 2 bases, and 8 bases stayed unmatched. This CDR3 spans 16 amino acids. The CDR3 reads CASSPLGLADTDTQYF. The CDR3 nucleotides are TGTGCCAGCAGCCCGCTGGGACTAGCCGACACAGATACGCAGTATTTT.

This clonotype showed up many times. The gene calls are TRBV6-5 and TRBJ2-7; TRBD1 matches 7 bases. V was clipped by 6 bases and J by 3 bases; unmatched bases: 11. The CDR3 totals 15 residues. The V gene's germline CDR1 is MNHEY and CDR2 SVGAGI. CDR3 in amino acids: CASRLERGLYYEQYF. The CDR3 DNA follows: TGTGCCAGCAGGTTAGAAAGGGGGCTTTACTACGAGCAGTACTTC.

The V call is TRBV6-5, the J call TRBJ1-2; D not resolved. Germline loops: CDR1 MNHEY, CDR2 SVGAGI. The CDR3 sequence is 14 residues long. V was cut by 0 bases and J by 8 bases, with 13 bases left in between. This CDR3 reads CASSYSSGSVGYTF. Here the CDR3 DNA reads TGTGCCAGCAGTTACTCGTCCGGGTCGGTAGGCTACACCTTC.

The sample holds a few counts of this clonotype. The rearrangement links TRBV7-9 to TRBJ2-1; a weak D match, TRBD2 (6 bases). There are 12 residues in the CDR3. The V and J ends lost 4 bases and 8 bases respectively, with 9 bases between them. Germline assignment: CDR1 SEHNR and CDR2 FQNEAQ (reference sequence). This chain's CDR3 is CASSSWGDEQFF. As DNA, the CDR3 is TGTGCCAGCAGCTCCTGGGGGGATGAGCAGTTCTTC.

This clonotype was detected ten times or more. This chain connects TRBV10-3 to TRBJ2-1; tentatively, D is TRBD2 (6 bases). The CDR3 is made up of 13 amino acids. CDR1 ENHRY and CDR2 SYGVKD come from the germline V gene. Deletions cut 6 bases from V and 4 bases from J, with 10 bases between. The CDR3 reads CAIRTGGYNEQFF. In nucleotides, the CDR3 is TGTGCCATCAGGACCGGGGGTTACAATGAGCAGTTCTTC.

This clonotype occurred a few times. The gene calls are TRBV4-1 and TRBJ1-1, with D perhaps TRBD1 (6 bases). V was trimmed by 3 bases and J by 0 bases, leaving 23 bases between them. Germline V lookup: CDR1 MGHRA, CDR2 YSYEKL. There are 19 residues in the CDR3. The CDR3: CASSHPGRGPSFMNTEAFF. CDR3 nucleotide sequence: TGCGCCAGCAGCCACCCGGGCAGGGGTCCCTCTTTTATGAACACTGAAGCTTTCTTT.

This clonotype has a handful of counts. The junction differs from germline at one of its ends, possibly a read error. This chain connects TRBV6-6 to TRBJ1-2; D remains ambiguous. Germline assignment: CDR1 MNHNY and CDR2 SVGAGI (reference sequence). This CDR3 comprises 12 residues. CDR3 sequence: CASSYSKYGYTF. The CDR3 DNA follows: TGTGCCAGCAGTTACTCTAAATATGGCTACACCTTC.

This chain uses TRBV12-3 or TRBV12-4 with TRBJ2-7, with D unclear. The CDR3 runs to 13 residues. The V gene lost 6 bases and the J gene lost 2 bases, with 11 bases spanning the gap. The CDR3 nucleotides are TGTGCCAGCAGCACCGGGCCCCCCTACGAGCAGTACGTC. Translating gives CASSTGPPYEQYV.

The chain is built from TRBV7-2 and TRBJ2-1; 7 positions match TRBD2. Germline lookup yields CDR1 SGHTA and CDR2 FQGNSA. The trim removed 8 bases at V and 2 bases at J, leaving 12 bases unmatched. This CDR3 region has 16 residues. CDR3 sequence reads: CASPPGGRAAYNEQFF. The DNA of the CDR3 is TGTGCCAGCCCCCCTGGGGGGAGGGCCGCCTACAATGAGCAGTTCTTC.